The T cell receptor beta chain under discussion was sequenced for a study of Graves' ophthalmopathy and Graves' hyperthyroidism. This CDR3 is built from 13 residues. The germline gives CDR1 LGHDT, CDR2 YNNKEL (reference sequence). Trimming cost V 6 bases and J 4 bases, with 12 bases left between them. The TCR beta CDR3 regions underwent amplification from RNA transcripts. RT-PCR with HTBI primers came first, then second-round multiplex PCR. One entry per CDR3 protein, called by TCRdb with MiXCR from the multiplex PCR reads. The data show 260,000 or so distinct CDR3 sequences, with around 50% seen just once and around 43% held by the top ten.

The rearrangement uses TRBV3-1 and TRBJ1-2, with TRBD1 as a possible D gene (6 bases). The source material was peripheral blood. This clonotype originated in an adult man with Graves' ophthalmopathy. In DNA, the CDR3 is TGTGCCAGCAGTTACACAGGGATCTATGGCTACACCTTC. Encoded protein: CASSYTGIYGYTF.